Sequencing of this T cell receptor (beta chain) was carried out in a study of shared clonotypes between healthy human individuals. Broader study findings: Sequencing depth was a factor that was expected to affect clonotype sharing among donors. It was observed that around 5% of naive CD4 clonotypes were shared across a few donors.

The CD4+ fraction was divided into a CD45RA+ naive subset and a CD45RA-negative memory subset. V was pared by 6 bases and J by 4 bases, with 4 bases of the junction left unmatched. This CDR3 has 13 residues. Germline CDR1 reads MNHEY; CDR2 reads SVGAGI. Details on this clone: Its antigen remains unidentified. The sample has other DNA sequences that encode this CDR3 too.

The data were produced by immunoSEQ multiplex PCR, yet TCRdb's version contains in-frame clones alone and is incomplete. The repertoire holds roughly 2.5 million clones, with about 92% as singletons. This TCR was sampled from a man between 18 and 35 years old in good health. Sequenced input: naive CD4+ T cells sorted from blood. Stated subset: CD45RA+ positively selected. This rearrangement joins TRBV6-5 to TRBJ2-3, with 7 bases matching TRBD2. CDR3 sequence (DNA): TGTGCCAGCAGCCCACGGGGGGCAGATACGCAGTATTTT. Its protein is CASSPRGADTQYF.